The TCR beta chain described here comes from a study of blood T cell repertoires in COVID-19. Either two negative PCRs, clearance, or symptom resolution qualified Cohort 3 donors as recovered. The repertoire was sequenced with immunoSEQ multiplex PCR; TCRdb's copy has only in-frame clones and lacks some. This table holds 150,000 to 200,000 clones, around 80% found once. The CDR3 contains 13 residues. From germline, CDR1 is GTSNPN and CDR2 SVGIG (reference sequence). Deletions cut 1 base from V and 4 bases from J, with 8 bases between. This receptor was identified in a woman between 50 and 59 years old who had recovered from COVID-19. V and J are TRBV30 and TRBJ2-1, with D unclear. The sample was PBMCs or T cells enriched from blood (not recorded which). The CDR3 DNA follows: TGTGCCTGGAGTGGTCAGCGATACAATGAGCAGTTCTTC. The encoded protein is CAWSGQRYNEQFF.